This T cell receptor (beta chain) was observed in a study of blood T cell repertoires in COVID-19. In the study overall: Sites in the United States, Italy and Spain provided acute and convalescent COVID-19 samples.

Participants were aged roughly 18 to 89 years from around 25 US areas. Categorization into cohorts depended on clinical history that participants reported. Recovered Cohort 3 donors showed two negative PCRs, clearance, or symptom resolution. Only in-frame clones appear in the TCRdb table, and some are missing; sequencing was by immunoSEQ multiplex PCR. The table has fewer than 500,000 clones, about 90% seen once. With 7 bases clipped from V and 0 bases from J, the junction kept 8 bases outside the gene matches. CDR1 is MNHEY and CDR2 is SVGAGI in the germline V gene. The CDR3 contains 15 residues. The source is a man between 25 and 39 years old who had recovered from COVID-19. What was sequenced was PBMCs or T cells enriched from blood (not recorded which). The chain joins TRBV6-5 to TRBJ1-1, with 7 positions matching TRBD1. The CDR3 loop reads CASIPRDSLNTEAFF. The DNA of the CDR3 is TGTGCCAGCATCCCAAGGGACAGCTTGAACACTGAAGCTTTCTTT.